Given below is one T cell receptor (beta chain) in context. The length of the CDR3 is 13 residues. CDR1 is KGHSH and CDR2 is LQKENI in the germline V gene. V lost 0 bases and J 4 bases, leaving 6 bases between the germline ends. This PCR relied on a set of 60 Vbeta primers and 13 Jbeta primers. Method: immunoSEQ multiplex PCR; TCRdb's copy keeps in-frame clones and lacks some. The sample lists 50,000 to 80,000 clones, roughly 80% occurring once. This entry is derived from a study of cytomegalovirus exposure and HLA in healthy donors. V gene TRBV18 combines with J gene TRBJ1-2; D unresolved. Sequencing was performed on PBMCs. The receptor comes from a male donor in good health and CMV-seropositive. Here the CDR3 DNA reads TGTGCCAGCTCACCACCCCCAGGCTATGGCTACACCTTC. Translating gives CASSPPPGYGYTF.